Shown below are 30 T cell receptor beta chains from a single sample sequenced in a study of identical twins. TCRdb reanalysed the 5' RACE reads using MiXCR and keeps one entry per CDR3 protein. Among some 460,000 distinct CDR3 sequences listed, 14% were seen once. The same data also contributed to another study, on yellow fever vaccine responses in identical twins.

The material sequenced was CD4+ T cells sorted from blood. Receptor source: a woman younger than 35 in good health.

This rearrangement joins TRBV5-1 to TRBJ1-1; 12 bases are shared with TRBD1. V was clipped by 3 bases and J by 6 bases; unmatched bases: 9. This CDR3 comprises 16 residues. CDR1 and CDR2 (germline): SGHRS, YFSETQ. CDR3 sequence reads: CASSSRDRGRVSEAFF. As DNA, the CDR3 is TGCGCCAGCAGCTCTCGGGACAGGGGGCGCGTCTCTGAAGCTTTCTTT.

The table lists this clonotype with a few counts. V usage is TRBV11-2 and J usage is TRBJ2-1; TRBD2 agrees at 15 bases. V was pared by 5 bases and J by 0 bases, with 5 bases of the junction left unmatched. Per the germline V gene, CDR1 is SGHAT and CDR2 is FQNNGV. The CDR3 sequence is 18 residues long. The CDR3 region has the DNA TGTGCCAGCAGCGGTGGGACTAGCGGGAGGACCTCCTACAATGAGCAGTTCTTC. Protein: CASSGGTSGRTSYNEQFF.

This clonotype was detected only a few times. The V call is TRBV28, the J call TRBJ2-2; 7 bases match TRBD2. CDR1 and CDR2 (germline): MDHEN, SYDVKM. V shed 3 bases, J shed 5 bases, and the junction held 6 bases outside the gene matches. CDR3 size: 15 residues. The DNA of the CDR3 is TGTGCCAGCAGTTTCCCCCAGGGAGGGACCGGGGAGCTGTTTTTT. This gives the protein CASSFPQGGTGELFF.

CDR3 residues: CASSLGTGRGYTF. For the CDR3, the DNA is TGTGCCAGCAGCTTAGGGACAGGGAGAGGCTACACCTTC. The genes are TRBV7-9 and TRBJ1-2; TRBD1 agrees at 8 bases. Trimming removed 1 base from V and 8 bases from J; junction bases left unmatched: 3. Germline CDR1 and CDR2: SEHNR and FQNEAQ (reference sequence). The CDR3 spans 13 residues. Variable domain in full (rest from reference TRBV7-9 and TRBJ1-2): DTGVSQNPRHKITKRGQNVTFRCDPISEHNRLYWYRQTLGQGPEFLTYFQNEAQLEKSRLLSDRFSAERPKGSFSTLEIQRTEQGDSAMYLCASSLGTGRGYTFGSGTRLTVV.

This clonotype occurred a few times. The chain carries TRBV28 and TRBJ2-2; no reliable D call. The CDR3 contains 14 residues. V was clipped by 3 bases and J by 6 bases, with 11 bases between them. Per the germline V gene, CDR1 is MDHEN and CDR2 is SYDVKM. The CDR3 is CASSFQSIAGELFF. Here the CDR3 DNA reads TGTGCCAGCAGTTTTCAGTCAATCGCCGGGGAGCTGTTTTTT.

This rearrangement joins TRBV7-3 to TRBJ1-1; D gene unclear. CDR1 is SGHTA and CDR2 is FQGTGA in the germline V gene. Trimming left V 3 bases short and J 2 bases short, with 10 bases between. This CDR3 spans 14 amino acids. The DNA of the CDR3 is TGTGCCAGCAGCTTCGGACCGACTAACACTGAAGCTTTCTTT. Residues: CASSFGPTNTEAFF. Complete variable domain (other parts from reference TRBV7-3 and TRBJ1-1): GAGVSQTPSNKVTEKGKYVELRCDPISGHTALYWYRQSLGQGPEFLIYFQGTGAADDSGLPNDRFFAVRPEGSVSTLKIQRTERGDSAVYLCASSFGPTNTEAFFGQGTRLTVV.

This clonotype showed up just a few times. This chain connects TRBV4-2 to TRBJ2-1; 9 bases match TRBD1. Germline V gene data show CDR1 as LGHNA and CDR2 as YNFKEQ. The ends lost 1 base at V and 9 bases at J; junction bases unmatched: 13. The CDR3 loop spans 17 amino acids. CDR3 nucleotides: TGTGCCAGCAGCCAAGGAAGGGGGCTACAGGGGGCAGGTGAGCAGTTCTTC. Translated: CASSQGRGLQGAGEQFF.

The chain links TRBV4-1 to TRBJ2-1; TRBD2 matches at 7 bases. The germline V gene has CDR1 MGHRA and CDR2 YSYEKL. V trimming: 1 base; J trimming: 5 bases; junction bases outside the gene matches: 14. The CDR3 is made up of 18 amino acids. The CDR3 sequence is CASSQVVSAGDRNNEQFF. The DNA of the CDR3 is TGCGCCAGCAGCCAAGTCGTTTCGGCGGGAGATAGGAACAATGAGCAGTTCTTC.

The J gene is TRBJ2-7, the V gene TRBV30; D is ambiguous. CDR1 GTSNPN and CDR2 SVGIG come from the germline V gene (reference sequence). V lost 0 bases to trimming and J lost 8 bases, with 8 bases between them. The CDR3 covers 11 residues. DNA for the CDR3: TGTGCCTGGAGTGTTGGGGAAAAGCAGTACTTC. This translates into CAWSVGEKQYF. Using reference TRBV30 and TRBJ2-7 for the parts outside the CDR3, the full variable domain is SQTIHQWPATLVQPVGSPLSLECTVEGTSNPNLYWYRQAAGRGLQLLFYSVGIGQISSEVPQNLSASRPQDRQFILSSKKLLLSDSGFYLCAWSVGEKQYFGPGTRLTVT.

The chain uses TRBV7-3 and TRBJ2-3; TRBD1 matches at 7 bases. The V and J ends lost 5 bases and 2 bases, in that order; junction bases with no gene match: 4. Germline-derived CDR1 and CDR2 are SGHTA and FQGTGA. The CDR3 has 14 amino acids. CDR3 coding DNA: TGTGCCAGCAGCCGACAGGGTCCCACAGATACGCAGTATTTT. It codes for CASSRQGPTDTQYF. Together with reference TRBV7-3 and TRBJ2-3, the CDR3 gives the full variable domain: GAGVSQTPSNKVTEKGKYVELRCDPISGHTALYWYRQSLGQGPEFLIYFQGTGAADDSGLPNDRFFAVRPEGSVSTLKIQRTERGDSAVYLCASSRQGPTDTQYFGPGTRLTVL.

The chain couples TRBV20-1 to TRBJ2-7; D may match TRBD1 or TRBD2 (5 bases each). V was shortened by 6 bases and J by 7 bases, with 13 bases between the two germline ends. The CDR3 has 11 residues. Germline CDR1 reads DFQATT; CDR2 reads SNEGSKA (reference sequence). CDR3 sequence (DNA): TGCAGTGCCCCCAGGGAGCGGGAGCAGTACTTC. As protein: CSAPREREQYF.

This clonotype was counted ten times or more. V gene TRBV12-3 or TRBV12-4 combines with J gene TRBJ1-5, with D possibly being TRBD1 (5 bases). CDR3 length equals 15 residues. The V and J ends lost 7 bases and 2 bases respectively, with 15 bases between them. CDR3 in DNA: TGTGCCAGCACCAGGACCACAGGCGGCAATCAGCCCCAGCATTTT. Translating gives CASTRTTGGNQPQHF.

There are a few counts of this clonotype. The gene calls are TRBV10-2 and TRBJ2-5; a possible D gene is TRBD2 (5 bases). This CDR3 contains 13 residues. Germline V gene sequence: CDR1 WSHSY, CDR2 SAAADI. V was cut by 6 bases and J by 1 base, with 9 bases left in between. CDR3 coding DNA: TGCGCCAGCAGGCTTGGAGGCCAAGAGACCCAGTACTTC. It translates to CASRLGGQETQYF.

CDR3 region: CASSQNRDRVFGGELFF. The DNA of the CDR3 is TGTGCCAGCAGCCAAAACCGGGACAGGGTATTTGGCGGGGAGCTGTTTTTT. This sequence joins TRBV14 and TRBJ2-2, with TRBD1 identical over 9 bases. After removal of 2 bases from V and 7 bases from J, the junction contained 11 bases not matched to a gene. CDR3 length: 17 amino acids. CDR1 and CDR2 from the germline V gene are SGHDN and FVKESK.

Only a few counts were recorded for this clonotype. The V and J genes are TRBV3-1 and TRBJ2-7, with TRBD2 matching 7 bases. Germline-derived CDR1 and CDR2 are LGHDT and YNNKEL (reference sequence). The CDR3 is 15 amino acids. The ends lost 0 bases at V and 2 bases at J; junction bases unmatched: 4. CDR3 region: CASSQDQSGAYEQYF. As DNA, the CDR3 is TGTGCCAGCAGCCAAGATCAAAGCGGGGCCTACGAGCAGTACTTC.

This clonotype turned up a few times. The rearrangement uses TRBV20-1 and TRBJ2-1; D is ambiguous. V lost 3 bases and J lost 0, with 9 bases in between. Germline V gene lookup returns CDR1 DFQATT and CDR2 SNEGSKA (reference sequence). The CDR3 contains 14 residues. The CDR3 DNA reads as TGCAGTGCTAGCAAGGCTAGCTCCTACAATGAGCAGTTCTTC. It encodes CSASKASSYNEQFF.

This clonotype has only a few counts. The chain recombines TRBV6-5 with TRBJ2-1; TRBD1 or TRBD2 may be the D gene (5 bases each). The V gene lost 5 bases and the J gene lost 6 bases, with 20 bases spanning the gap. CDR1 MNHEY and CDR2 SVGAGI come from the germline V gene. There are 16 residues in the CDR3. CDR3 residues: CASSPRRAGSINEQFF. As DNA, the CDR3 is TGTGCCAGCAGTCCTCGAAGGGCAGGGAGTATCAATGAGCAGTTCTTC.

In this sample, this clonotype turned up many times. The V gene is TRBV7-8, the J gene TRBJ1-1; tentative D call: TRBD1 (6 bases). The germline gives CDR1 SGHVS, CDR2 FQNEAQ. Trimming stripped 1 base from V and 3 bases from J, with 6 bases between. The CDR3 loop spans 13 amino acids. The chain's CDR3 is CASSLDRDTEAFF. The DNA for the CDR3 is TGTGCCAGCAGCTTAGACAGGGACACTGAAGCTTTCTTT.

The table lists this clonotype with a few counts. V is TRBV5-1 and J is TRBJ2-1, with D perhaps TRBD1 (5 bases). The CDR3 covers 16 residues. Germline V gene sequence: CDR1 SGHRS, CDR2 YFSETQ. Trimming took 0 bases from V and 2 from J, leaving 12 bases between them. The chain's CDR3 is CASSLATTAPYNEQFF. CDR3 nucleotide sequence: TGCGCCAGCAGCTTGGCCACGACAGCCCCCTACAATGAGCAGTTCTTC.

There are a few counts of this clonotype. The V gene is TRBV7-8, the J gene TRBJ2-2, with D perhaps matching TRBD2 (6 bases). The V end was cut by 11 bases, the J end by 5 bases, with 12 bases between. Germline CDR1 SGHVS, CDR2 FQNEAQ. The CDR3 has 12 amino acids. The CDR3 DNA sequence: TGTGCCGGGAGGAGGGTTACCGGGGAGCTGTTTTTT. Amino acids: CAGRRVTGELFF.

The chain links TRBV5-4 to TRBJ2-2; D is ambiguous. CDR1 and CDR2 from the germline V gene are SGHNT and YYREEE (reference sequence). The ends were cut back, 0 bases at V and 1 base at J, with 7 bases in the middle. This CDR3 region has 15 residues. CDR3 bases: TGTGCCAGCAGCTTGGCCAGGAAGAACACCGGGGAGCTGTTTTTT. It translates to CASSLARKNTGELFF.

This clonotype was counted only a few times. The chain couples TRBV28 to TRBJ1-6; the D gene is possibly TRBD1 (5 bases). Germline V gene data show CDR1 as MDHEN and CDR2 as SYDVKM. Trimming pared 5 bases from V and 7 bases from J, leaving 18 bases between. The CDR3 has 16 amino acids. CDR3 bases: TGTGCCAGCAGTGAACAGGATCGGGGTAGGAATTCACCCCTCCACTTT. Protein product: CASSEQDRGRNSPLHF.

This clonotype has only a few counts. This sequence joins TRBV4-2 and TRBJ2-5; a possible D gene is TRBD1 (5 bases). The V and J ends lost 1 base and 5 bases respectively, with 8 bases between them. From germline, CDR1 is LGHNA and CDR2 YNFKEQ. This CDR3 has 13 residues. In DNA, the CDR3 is TGTGCCAGCAGCCAAGGGGGCTCGGAGACCCAGTACTTC. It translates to CASSQGGSETQYF.

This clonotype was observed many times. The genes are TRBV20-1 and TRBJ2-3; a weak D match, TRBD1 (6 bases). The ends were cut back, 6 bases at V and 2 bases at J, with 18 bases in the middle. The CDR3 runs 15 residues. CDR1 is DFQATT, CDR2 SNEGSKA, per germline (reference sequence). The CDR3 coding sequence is TGCAGTGCAGAAGGACAGACCTCCTTCACAGATACGCAGTATTTT. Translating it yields CSAEGQTSFTDTQYF.

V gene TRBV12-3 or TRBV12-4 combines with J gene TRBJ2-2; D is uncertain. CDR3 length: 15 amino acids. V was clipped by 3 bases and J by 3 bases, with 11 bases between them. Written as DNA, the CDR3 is TGTGCCAGCAGTTTCTCTACAACCTACACCGGGGAGCTGTTTTTT. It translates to CASSFSTTYTGELFF.

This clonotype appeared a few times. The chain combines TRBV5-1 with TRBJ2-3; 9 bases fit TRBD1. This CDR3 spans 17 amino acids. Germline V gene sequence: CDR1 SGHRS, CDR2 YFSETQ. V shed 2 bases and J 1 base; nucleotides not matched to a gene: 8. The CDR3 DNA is TGCGCCAGCAGCTTTAACTTCCGGGACAGGGGCACAGATACGCAGTATTTT. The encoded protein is CASSFNFRDRGTDTQYF.

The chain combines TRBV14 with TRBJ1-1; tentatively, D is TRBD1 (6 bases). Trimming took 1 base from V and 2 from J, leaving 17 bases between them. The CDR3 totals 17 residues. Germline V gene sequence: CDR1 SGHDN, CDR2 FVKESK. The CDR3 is CASSQVIRGGLNTEAFF. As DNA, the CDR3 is TGTGCCAGCAGCCAAGTTATCAGGGGCGGTTTAAACACTGAAGCTTTCTTT.

Here the CDR3 DNA reads TGTGCCAGCAGTGTAGCGGGGGGGCCGGGGCAGTTCTTC. It encodes CASSVAGGPGQFF. V usage is TRBV6-4 and J usage is TRBJ2-1; 11 nucleotides line up with TRBD2. Germline loops: CDR1 MRHNA, CDR2 SNTAGT. The CDR3 covers 13 residues. V lost 4 bases, J lost 12 bases, and 5 bases stayed unmatched.

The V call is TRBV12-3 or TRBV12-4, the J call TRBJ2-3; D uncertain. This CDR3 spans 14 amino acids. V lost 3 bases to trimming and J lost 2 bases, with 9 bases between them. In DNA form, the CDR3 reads TGTGCCAGCAGTTTTGAACGTTACACAGATACGCAGTATTTT. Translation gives CASSFERYTDTQYF.

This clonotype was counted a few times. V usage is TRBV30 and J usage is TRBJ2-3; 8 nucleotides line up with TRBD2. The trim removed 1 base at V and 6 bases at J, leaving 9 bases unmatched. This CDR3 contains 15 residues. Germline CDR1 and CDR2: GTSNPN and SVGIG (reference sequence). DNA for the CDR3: TGTGCCTGGAGTGCCATCGGGGGGGGCCGGGATACGCAGTATTTT. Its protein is CAWSAIGGGRDTQYF.